Listed below are T cell receptor beta chains from one sample, sequenced in a study of neurological immune-mediated disorders. TCRdb analysed the 5' RACE reads with MiXCR anew, one entry per CDR3 protein. The repertoire holds tens of thousands of distinct CDR3 sequences, with approximately 2.4% as singletons. Specimen: PBMCs. These receptors were taken from a woman aged 25 to 45 with multiple sclerosis. CDR3s include the opening cysteine and the closing phenylalanine or tryptophan. Each record gives: V gene, J gene, CDR3 protein.

>TRBV27|TRBJ2-7
CASSLRGEKNEQYF
>TRBV10-1|TRBJ2-1
CASSEASGSSYNEQFF
>TRBV5-1|TRBJ2-7
CASSSQGDSYEQYF
>TRBV20-1|TRBJ2-7
CSAEQESYEQYF
>TRBV6-6|TRBJ1-1
CASSYEGGAAAEAFF
>TRBV7-2|TRBJ2-1
CASSPQTGLSYNEQFF
>TRBV7-8|TRBJ2-7
CASSLASGQGASSYEQYF
>TRBV5-1|TRBJ1-1
CASSLAATRGTEAFF
>TRBV5-1|TRBJ1-3
CASSLRGVAGNTIYF
>TRBV20-1|TRBJ2-2
CSARDALAGEGLVTGELFF
>TRBV7-2|TRBJ2-3
CASSLGGGLGRGGTDTQYF
>TRBV24-1|TRBJ2-5
CATSDKGTGRKETQYF
>TRBV7-9|TRBJ2-7
CASSTGTGGWEQYF
>TRBV12-3/TRBV12-4|TRBJ1-1
CASSLGAAVQAFF
>TRBV20-1|TRBJ2-3
CSARDRLSATDTQYF
>TRBV5-6|TRBJ1-1
CASSPRQGATEAFF
>TRBV18|TRBJ2-1
CASSVGQRDYNEQFF
>TRBV27|TRBJ1-2
CASSPRDTIYGYTF
>TRBV5-5|TRBJ1-2
CASSSYLMGLEDGYTF
>TRBV7-9|TRBJ1-2
CASSDMGGSNYGYTF
>TRBV9|TRBJ2-1
CASSVEGSGDGEQFF
>TRBV20-1|TRBJ2-7
CSAFTGTGAYEQYF
>TRBV20-1|TRBJ1-2
CSARRTDNYGYTF
>TRBV20-1|TRBJ2-1
CSARRTAPEQFF